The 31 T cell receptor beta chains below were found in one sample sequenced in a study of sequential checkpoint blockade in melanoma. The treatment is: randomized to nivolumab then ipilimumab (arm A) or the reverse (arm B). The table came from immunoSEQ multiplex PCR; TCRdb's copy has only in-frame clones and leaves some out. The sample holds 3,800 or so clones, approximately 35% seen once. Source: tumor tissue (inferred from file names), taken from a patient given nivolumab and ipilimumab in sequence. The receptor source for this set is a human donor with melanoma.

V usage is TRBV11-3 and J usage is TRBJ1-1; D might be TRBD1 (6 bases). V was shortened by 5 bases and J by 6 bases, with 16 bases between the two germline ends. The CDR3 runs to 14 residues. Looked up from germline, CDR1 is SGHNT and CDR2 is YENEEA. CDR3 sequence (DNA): TGTGCCAGCAGCGTCGGGGGGCCGACGTCTGAAGCTTTCTTT. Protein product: CASSVGGPTSEAFF.

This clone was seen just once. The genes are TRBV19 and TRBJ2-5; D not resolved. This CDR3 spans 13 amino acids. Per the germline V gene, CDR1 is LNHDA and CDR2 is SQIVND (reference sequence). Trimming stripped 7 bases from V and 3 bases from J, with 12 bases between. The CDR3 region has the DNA TGTGCCAGTACGATCACAAGAAAAGAGACCCAGTACTTC. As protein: CASTITRKETQYF.

In DNA, the CDR3 is TGCGCCAGCAGCACTAGCGGAGGCACAGATACGCAGTATTTT. It encodes CASSTSGGTDTQYF. This chain links TRBV5-1 with TRBJ2-3; 8 bases are shared with TRBD2. The CDR3 has 14 amino acids. From germline, CDR1 is SGHRS and CDR2 YFSETQ. With 4 bases clipped from V and 1 base from J, the junction kept 2 bases outside the gene matches.

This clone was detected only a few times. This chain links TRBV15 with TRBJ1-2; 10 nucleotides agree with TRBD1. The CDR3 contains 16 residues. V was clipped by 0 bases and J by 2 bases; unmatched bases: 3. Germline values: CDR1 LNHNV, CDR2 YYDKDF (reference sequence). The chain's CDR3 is CATSREGTGANYGYTF. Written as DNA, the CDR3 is TGTGCCACCAGCAGAGAGGGGACAGGGGCGAACTATGGCTACACCTTC.

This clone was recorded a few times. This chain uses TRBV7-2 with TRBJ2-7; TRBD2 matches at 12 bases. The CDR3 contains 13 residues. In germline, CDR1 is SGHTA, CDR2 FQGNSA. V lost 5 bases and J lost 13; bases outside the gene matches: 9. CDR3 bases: TGTGCCAGCAGCCCCAGGACTAGCGGGATAACTTACTTC. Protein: CASSPRTSGITYF. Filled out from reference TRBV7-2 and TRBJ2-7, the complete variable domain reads GAGVSQSPSNKVTEKGKDVELRCDPISGHTALYWYRQSLGQGLEFLIYFQGNSAPDKSGLPSDRFSAERTGGSVSTLTIQRTQQEDSAVYLCASSPRTSGITYFGPGTRLTVT.

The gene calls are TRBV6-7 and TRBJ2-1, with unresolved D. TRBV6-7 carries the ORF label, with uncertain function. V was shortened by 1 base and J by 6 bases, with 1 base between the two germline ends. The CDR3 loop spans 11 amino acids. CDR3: CASSYFNEQFF. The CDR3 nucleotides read TGTGCCAGCAGTTACTTCAATGAGCAGTTCTTC.

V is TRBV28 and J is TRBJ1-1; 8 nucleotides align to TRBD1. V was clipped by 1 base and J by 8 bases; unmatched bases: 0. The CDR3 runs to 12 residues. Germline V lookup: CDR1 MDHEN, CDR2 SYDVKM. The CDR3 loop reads CASSLSGGEAFF. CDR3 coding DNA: TGTGCCAGCAGTTTATCAGGGGGCGAAGCTTTCTTT.

In nucleotides, the CDR3 is TGTGCCAGCAGCCCCATGGGGGGGCTCGGGACAGATACGCAGTATTTT. It translates to CASSPMGGLGTDTQYF. The rearrangement links TRBV7-5 to TRBJ2-3; the table's D gene call, TRBD2, was not cross checked with the DNA. TRBV7-5 is labeled a pseudogene. The CDR3 covers 16 residues.

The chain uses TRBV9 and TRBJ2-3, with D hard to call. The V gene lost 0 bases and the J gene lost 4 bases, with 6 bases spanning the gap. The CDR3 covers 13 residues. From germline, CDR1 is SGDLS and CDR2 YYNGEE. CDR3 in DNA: TGTGCCAGCAGCGTAGAGCAGGCAGATACGCAGTATTTT. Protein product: CASSVEQADTQYF.

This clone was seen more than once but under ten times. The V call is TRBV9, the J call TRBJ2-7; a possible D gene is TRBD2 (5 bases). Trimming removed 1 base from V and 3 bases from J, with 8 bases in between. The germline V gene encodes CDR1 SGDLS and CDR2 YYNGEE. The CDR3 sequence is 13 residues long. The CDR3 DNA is TGTGCCAGCAGCGTACAGGCGGGCTACGAGCAGTACTTC. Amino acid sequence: CASSVQAGYEQYF.

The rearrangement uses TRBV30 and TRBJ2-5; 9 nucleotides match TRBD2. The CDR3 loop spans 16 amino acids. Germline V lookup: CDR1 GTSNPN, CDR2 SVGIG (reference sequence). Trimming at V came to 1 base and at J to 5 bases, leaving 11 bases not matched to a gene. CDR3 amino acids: CAWSGGASGKRETQYF. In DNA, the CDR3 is TGTGCCTGGAGTGGAGGGGCTAGCGGGAAGCGGGAGACCCAGTACTTC.

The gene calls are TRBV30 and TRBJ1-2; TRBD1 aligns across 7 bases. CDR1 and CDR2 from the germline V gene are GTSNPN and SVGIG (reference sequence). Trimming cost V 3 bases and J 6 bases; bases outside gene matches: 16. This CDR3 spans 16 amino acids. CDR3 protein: CAWSLGRAGGSDGYTF. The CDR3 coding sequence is TGTGCCTGGAGCCTCGGTCGGGCAGGGGGGAGTGATGGCTACACCTTC.

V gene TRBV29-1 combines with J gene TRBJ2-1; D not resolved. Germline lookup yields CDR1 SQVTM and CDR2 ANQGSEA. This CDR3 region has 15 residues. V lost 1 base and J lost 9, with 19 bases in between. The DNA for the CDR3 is TGCAGCGTTGAAGGTGGTCGTCTCTATCCTAGTGAGCAGTTCTTC. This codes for CSVEGGRLYPSEQFF.

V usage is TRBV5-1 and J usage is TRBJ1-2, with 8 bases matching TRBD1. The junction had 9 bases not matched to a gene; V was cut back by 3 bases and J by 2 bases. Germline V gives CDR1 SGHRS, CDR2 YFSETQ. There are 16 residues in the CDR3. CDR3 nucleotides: TGCGCCAGCAGCTCCTCCGGGACAGGTAGCAACTATGGCTACACCTTC. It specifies CASSSSGTGSNYGYTF.

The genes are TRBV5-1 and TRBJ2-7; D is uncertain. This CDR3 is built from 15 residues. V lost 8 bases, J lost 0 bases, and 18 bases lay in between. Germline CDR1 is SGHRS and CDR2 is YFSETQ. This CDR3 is CASPSRSRGSYEQYV. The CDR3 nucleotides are TGCGCCAGTCCAAGCAGGTCCCGAGGCTCCTACGAGCAGTACGTC.

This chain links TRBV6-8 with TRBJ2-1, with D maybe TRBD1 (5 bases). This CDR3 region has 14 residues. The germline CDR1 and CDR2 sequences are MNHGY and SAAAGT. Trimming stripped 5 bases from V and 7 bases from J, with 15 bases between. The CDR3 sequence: CASSQPDIRNEQFF. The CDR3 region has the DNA TGTGCCAGCAGTCAACCGGACATTCGGAATGAGCAGTTCTTC.

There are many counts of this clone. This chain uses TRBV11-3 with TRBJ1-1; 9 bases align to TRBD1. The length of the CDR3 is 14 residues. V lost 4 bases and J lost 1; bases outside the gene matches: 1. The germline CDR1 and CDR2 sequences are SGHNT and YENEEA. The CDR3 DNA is TGTGCCAGCAGCTGGGGACAGGGGAACACTGAAGCTTTCTTT. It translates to CASSWGQGNTEAFF. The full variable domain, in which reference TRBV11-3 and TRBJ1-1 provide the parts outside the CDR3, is EAGVVQSPRYKIIEKKQPVAFWCNPISGHNTLYWYLQNLGQGPELLIRYENEEAVDDSQLPKDRFSAERLKGVDSTLKIQPAELGDSAVYLCASSWGQGNTEAFFGQGTRLTVV.

The CDR3 sequence is CASSFEGRTDTQYF. CDR3 sequence (DNA): TGCGCCAGCAGCTTTGAGGGACGCACAGATACGCAGTATTTT. V is TRBV5-1 and J is TRBJ2-3; D possibly matches TRBD1 or TRBD2 (5 bases each). This CDR3 has 14 amino acids. Germline loops: CDR1 SGHRS, CDR2 YFSETQ. Trimming left V 2 bases short and J 1 base short, with 8 bases between.

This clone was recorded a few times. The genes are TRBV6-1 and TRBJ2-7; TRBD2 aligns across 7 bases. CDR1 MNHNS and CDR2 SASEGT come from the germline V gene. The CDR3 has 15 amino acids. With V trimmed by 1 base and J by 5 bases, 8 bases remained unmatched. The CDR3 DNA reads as TGTGCCAGCAGTGAAGAATTCGCGGGAGCTCACGAGCAGTACTTC. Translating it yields CASSEEFAGAHEQYF.

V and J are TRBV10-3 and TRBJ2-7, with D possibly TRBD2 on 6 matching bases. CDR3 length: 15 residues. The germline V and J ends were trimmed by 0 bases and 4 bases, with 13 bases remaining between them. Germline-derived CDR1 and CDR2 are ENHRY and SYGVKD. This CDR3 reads CAISESMGLGYEQYF. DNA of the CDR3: TGTGCCATCAGTGAGTCGATGGGACTCGGGTACGAGCAGTACTTC.

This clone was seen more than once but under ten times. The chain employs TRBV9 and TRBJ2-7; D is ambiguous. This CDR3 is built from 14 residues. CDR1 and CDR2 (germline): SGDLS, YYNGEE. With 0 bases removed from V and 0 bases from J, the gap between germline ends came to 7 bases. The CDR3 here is CASSVDVGSYEQYF. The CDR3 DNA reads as TGTGCCAGCAGCGTAGATGTCGGCTCCTACGAGCAGTACTTC.

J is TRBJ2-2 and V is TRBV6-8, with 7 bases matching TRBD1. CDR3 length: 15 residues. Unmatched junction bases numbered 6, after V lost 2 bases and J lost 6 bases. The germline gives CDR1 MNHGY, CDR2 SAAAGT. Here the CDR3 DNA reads TGTGCCAGCAGTTACCGACAGGGTAGCGCCGGGGAGCTGTTTTTT. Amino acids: CASSYRQGSAGELFF.

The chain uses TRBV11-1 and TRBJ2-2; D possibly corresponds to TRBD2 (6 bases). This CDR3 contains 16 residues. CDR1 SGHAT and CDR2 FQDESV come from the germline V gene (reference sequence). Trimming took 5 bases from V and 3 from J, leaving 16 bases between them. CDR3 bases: TGTGCCAGCAGCCCCCGGCCTAGCGACTACACCGGGGAGCTGTTTTTT. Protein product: CASSPRPSDYTGELFF.

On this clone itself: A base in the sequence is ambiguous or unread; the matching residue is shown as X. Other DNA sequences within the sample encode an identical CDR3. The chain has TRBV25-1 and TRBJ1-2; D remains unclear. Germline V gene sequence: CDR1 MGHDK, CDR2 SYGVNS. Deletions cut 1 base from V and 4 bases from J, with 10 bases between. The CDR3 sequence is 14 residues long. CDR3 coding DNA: TGTGCCAGCAGTGAATTCGGKGAATTCTATGGCTACACCTTC. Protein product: CASSEFXEFYGYTF. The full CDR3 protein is CASSEFGEFYGYTF.

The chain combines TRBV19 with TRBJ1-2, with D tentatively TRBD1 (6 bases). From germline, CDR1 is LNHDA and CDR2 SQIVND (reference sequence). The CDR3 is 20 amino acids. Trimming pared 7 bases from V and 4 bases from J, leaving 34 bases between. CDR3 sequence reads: CASTLTYRVKVTGLTYGYTF. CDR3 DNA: TGTGCCAGTACCCTAACATATAGAGTTAAGGTGACAGGATTAACCTATGGCTACACCTTC.

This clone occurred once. CDR3: CAWSGGLVGSEQFF. The CDR3 DNA reads TGTGCCTGGAGTGGAGGCCTCGTTGGTAGTGAGCAGTTCTTC. The chain is built from TRBV30 and TRBJ2-1; D unresolved. This CDR3 comprises 14 residues. Per the germline V gene, CDR1 is GTSNPN and CDR2 is SVGIG (reference sequence). Trimming took off 1 base at V and 9 bases at J, with 16 bases between the two ends.

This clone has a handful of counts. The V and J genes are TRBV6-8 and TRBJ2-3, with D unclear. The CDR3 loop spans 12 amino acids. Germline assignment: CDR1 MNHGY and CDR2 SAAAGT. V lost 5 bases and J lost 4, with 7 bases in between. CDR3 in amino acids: CASSPTADTQYF. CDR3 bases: TGTGCCAGCAGTCCTACAGCAGATACGCAGTATTTT.

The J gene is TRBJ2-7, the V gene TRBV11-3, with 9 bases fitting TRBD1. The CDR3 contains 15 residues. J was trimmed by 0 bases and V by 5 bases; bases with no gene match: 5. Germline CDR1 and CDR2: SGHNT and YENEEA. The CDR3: CASSHTGGSSYEQYF. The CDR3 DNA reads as TGTGCCAGCAGCCATACAGGGGGCTCCTCCTACGAGCAGTACTTC.

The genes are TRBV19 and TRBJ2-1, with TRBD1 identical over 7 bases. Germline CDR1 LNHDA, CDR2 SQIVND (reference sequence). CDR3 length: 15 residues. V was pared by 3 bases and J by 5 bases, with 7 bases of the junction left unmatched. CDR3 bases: TGTGCCAGTAGTATGGGTGACAGGGCACACAATGAGCAGTTCTTC. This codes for CASSMGDRAHNEQFF.

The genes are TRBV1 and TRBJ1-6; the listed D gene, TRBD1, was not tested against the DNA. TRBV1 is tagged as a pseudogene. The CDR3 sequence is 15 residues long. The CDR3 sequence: CASSQDRTINSPLHF. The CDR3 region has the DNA TGCGCCAGCAGCCAAGATAGGACAATCAATTCACCCCTCCACTTT.

CDR3 DNA: TGTGCCACCAGCTGGGACAGGGGGTCCTACGAGCAGTACTTC. Translated, it gives CATSWDRGSYEQYF. This sequence joins TRBV15 and TRBJ2-7; 11 nucleotides match TRBD1. The CDR3 has 14 residues. Germline CDR1 is LNHNV and CDR2 is YYDKDF (reference sequence). J lost 1 base, V lost 5 bases, and 1 base had no gene match.